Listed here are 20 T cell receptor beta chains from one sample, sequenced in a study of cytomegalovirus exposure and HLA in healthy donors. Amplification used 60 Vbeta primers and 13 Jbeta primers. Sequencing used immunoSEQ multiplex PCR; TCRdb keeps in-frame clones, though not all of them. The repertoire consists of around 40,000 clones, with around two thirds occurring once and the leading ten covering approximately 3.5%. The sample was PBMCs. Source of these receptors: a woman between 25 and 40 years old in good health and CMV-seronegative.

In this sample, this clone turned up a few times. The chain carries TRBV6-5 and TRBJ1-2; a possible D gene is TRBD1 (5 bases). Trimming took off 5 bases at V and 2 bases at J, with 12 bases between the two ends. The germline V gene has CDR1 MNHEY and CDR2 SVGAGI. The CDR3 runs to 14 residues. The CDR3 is CASSPLGGNYGYTF. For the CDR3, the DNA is TGTGCCAGCAGTCCCTTGGGGGGGAACTATGGCTACACCTTC.

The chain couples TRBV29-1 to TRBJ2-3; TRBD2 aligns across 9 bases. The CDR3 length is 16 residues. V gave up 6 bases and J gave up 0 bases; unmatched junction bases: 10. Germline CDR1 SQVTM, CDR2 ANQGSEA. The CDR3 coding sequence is TGCAGCGTCGGGACTAGCTTGCCCTCTAGCACAGATACGCAGTATTTT. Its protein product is CSVGTSLPSSTDTQYF.

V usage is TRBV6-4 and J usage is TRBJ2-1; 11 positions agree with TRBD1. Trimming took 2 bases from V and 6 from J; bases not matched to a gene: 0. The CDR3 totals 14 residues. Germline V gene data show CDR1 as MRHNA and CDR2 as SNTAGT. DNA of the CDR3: TGTGCCAGCAGTGACGGGACAGGGGGCAATGAGCAGTTCTTC. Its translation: CASSDGTGGNEQFF.

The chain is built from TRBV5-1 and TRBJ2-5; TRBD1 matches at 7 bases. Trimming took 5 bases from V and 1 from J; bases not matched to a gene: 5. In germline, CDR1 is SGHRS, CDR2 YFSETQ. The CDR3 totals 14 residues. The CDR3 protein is CASSQQGTQETQYF. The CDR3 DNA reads TGCGCCAGCAGTCAACAGGGGACCCAAGAGACCCAGTACTTC. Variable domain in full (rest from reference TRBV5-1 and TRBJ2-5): KAGVTQTPRYLIKTRGQQVTLSCSPISGHRSVSWYQQTPGQGLQFLFEYFSETQRNKGNFPGRFSGRQFSNSRSEMNVSTLELGDSALYLCASSQQGTQETQYFGPGTRLLVL.

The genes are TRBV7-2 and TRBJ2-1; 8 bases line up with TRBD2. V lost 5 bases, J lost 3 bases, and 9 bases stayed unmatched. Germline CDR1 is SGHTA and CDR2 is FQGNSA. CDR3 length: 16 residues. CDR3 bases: TGTGCCAGCAGCCCGCCAGGCCTAGCGGGCTACAATGAGCAGTTCTTC. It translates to CASSPPGLAGYNEQFF.

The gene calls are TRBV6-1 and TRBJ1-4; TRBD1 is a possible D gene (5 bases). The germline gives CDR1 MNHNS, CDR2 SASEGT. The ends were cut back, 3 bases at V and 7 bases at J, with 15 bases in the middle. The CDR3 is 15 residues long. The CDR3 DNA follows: TGTGCCAGCAGTGACGACCGGGGGTCGGTTGAAAAACTGTTTTTT. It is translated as CASSDDRGSVEKLFF.

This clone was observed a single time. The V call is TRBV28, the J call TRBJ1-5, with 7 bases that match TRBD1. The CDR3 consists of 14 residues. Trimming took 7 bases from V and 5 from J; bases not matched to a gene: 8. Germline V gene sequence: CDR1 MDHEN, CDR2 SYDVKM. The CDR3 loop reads CASIHGTAHQPQHF. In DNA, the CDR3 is TGTGCCAGCATCCATGGGACAGCCCATCAGCCCCAGCATTTT. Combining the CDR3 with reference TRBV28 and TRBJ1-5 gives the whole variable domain DVKVTQSSRYLVKRTGEKVFLECVQDMDHENMFWYRQDPGLGLRLIYFSYDVKMKEKGDIPEGYSVSREKKERFSLILESASTNQTSMYLCASIHGTAHQPQHFGDGTRLSIL.

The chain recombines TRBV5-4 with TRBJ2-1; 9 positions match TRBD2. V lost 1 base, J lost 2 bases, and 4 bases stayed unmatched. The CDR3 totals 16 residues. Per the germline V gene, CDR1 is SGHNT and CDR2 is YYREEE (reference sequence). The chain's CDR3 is CASSLMGLAAYNEQFF. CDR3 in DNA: TGTGCCAGCAGCTTGATGGGACTAGCCGCCTACAATGAGCAGTTCTTC. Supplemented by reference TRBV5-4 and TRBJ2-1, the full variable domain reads ETGVTQSPTHLIKTRGQQVTLRCSSQSGHNTVSWYQQALGQGPQFIFQYYREEENGRGNFPPRFSGLQFPNYSSELNVNALELDDSALYLCASSLMGLAAYNEQFFGPGTRLTVL.

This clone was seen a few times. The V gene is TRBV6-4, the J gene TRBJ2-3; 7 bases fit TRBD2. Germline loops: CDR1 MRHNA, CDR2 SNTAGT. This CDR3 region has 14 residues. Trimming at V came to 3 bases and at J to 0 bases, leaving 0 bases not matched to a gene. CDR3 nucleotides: TGTGCCAGCAGTGAAGCGGGAAGCACAGATACGCAGTATTTT. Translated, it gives CASSEAGSTDTQYF.

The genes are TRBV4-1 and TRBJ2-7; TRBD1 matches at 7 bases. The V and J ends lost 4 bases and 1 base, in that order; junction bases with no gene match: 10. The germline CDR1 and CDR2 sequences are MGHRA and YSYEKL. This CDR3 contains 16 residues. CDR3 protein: CASSPIETGYSYEQYF. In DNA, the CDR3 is TGCGCCAGCAGCCCGATTGAGACAGGGTATTCCTACGAGCAGTACTTC.

The CDR3 coding sequence is TGTGCCACCAGCAGAGATCCAGGGGAAAAACTGTTTTTT. Protein: CATSRDPGEKLFF. V is TRBV15 and J is TRBJ1-4; perhaps TRBD1 as D (5 bases). Germline lookup yields CDR1 LNHNV and CDR2 YYDKDF (reference sequence). The CDR3 is made up of 13 amino acids. V was pared by 0 bases and J by 8 bases, with 7 bases between.

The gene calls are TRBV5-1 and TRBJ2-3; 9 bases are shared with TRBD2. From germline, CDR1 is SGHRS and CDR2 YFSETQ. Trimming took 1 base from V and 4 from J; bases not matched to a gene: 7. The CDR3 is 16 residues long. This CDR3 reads CASSLWLAGPADTQYF. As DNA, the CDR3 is TGCGCCAGCAGCTTGTGGCTAGCGGGACCCGCAGATACGCAGTATTTT.

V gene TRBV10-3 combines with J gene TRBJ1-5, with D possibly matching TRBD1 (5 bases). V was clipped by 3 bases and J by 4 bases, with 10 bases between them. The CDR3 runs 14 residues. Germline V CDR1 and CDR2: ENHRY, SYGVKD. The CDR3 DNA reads TGTGCCATCAGTGACCCGGGGGGGAATCAGCCCCAGCATTTT. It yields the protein CAISDPGGNQPQHF.

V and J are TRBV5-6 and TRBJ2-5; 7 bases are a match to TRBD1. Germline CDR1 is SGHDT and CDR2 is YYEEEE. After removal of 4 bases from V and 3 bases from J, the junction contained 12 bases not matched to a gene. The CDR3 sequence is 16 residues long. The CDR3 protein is CASSRKGQEPKETQYF. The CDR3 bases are TGTGCCAGCAGCCGGAAAGGACAGGAGCCGAAAGAGACCCAGTACTTC.

CDR3 residues: CASSRREGAGYGYTF. The CDR3 nucleotides are TGTGCCAGCAGTCGCCGGGAGGGGGCTGGCTATGGCTACACCTTC. The chain employs TRBV2 and TRBJ1-2; TRBD1 matches at 7 bases. Germline loops: CDR1 SNHLY, CDR2 FYNNEI. The junction had 10 bases not matched to a gene; V was cut back by 5 bases and J by 4 bases. The CDR3 covers 15 residues.

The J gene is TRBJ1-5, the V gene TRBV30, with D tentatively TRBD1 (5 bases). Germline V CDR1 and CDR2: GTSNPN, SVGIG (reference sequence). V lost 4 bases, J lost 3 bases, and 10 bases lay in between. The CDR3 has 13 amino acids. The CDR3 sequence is CAWTGGDNQPQHF. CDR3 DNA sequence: TGTGCCTGGACTGGGGGGGACAATCAGCCCCAGCATTTT.

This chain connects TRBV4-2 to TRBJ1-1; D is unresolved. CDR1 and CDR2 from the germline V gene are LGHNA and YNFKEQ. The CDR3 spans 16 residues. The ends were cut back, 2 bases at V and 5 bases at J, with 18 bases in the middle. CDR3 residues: CASSQKEGSAETEAFF. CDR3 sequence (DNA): TGTGCCAGCAGCCAAAAGGAGGGCTCAGCTGAGACTGAAGCTTTCTTT.

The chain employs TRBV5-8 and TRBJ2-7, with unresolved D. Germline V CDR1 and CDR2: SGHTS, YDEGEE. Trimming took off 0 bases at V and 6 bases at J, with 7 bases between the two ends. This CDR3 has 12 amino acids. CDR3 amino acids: CASSLGGLEQYF. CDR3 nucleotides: TGTGCCAGCAGCTTGGGTGGGCTCGAGCAGTACTTC.

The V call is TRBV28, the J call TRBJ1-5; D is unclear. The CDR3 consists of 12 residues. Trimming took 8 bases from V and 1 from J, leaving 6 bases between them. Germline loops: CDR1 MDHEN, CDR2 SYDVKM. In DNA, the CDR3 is TGTGCCAGCCAGGAAAGCAATCAGCCCCAGCATTTT. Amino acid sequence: CASQESNQPQHF.

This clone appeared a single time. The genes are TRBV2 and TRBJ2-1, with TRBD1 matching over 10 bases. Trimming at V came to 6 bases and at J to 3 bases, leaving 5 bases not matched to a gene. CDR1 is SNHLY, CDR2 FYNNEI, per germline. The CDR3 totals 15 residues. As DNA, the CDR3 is TGTGCCAGCAGCCCGACAGGGGGCTACTACAATGAGCAGTTCTTC. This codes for CASSPTGGYYNEQFF.